Listed here are 25 T cell receptor beta chains from one sample, sequenced in a study of CD8 T cells in ankylosing spondylitis. TCRdb reanalysed the 5' RACE reads using MiXCR and keeps one entry per CDR3 protein. The sample lists more than 150,000 distinct CDR3 sequences; 15% to 20% were seen once. The sample comprised blood, either unsorted or a sorted T cell fraction (not recorded which). All receptors come from a male donor under 35 with ankylosing spondylitis or in good health (not recorded which).

In this sample, this clonotype turned up many times. V gene TRBV12-3 or TRBV12-4 combines with J gene TRBJ1-1, with D unresolved. This CDR3 is built from 11 residues. The V end lost 6 bases, the J end lost 2 bases, and 4 bases lay between the germline ends. The CDR3 nucleotides read TGTGCCAGCAGACCCAACACTGAAGCTTTCTTT. The encoded protein is CASRPNTEAFF.

This clonotype turned up a few times. The chain recombines TRBV29-1 with TRBJ2-3; 7 bases line up with TRBD2. The germline V gene has CDR1 SQVTM and CDR2 ANQGSEA. This CDR3 comprises 14 residues. The J segment lost 6 bases and the V segment lost 3 bases, leaving 9 bases of the junction unmatched. This CDR3 is CSVERLAELDTQYF. The DNA of the CDR3 is TGCAGCGTTGAGCGGCTAGCGGAGTTGGATACGCAGTATTTT.

This clonotype was observed many times. The CDR3 is CASSLDGISYEQYF. For the CDR3, the DNA is TGCGCCAGCAGCTTGGACGGAATCTCCTACGAGCAGTACTTC. The rearrangement uses TRBV5-1 and TRBJ2-7; D not certain. Germline loops: CDR1 SGHRS, CDR2 YFSETQ. The V end lost 0 bases, the J end lost 0 bases, and 7 bases lay between the germline ends. This CDR3 comprises 14 residues. Using reference TRBV5-1 and TRBJ2-7 for the parts outside the CDR3, the full variable domain is KAGVTQTPRYLIKTRGQQVTLSCSPISGHRSVSWYQQTPGQGLQFLFEYFSETQRNKGNFPGRFSGRQFSNSRSEMNVSTLELGDSALYLCASSLDGISYEQYFGPGTRLTVT.

This clonotype occurred a few times. The chain links TRBV7-9 to TRBJ2-1; 10 nucleotides align to TRBD2. The V and J ends lost 5 bases and 16 bases, in that order; junction bases with no gene match: 8. This CDR3 is 12 amino acids long. Germline V gives CDR1 SEHNR, CDR2 FQNEAQ (reference sequence). In DNA form, the CDR3 reads TGTGCCAGCAGCGCTTCCGGGACTAGCGTATTCTTC. Its translation: CASSASGTSVFF.

At least ten counts were recorded for this clonotype. The chain links TRBV2 to TRBJ1-2, with D hard to call. This CDR3 has 11 amino acids. Germline CDR1 is SNHLY and CDR2 is FYNNEI. V was cut by 5 bases and J by 7 bases, with 8 bases left in between. The CDR3 protein is CASSPHPGYTF. The CDR3 DNA reads as TGTGCCAGCAGTCCACACCCTGGCTACACCTTC.

In its sample, this clonotype was seen many times. The CDR3 DNA reads as TGCGCCAGCAGCGAGCTTACCCATAACACCGGGGAGCTGTTTTTT. Residues: CASSELTHNTGELFF. J is TRBJ2-2 and V is TRBV5-1; D is unresolved. The CDR3 has 15 amino acids. The germline V and J ends were trimmed by 4 bases and 2 bases, with 12 bases remaining between them. Germline CDR1 reads SGHRS; CDR2 reads YFSETQ. The entire variable domain, with the rest obtained from reference TRBV5-1 and TRBJ2-2, is as follows: KAGVTQTPRYLIKTRGQQVTLSCSPISGHRSVSWYQQTPGQGLQFLFEYFSETQRNKGNFPGRFSGRQFSNSRSEMNVSTLELGDSALYLCASSELTHNTGELFFGEGSRLTVL.

This clonotype was picked up many times. The chain recombines TRBV12-3 or TRBV12-4 with TRBJ2-6, with D unclear. The CDR3 covers 13 residues. V lost 8 bases, J lost 1 base, and 6 bases lay in between. The CDR3 loop reads CASRISGANVLTF. DNA for the CDR3: TGTGCCAGCCGAATATCTGGGGCCAACGTCCTGACTTTC.

This clonotype was observed at least ten times. The V gene is TRBV10-3, the J gene TRBJ2-3; 13 bases align to TRBD2. CDR1 is ENHRY and CDR2 is SYGVKD in the germline V gene. The ends lost 5 bases at V and 2 bases at J; junction bases unmatched: 4. CDR3 length equals 16 residues. The CDR3 here is CAISPGTSGTTDTQYF. CDR3 DNA sequence: TGTGCCATCAGTCCCGGGACTAGCGGGACCACAGATACGCAGTATTTT.

The table lists this clonotype with many counts. The V gene is TRBV12-5, the J gene TRBJ2-1, with D perhaps matching TRBD1 (6 bases). V lost 7 bases, J lost 3 bases, and 16 bases lay in between. The CDR3 is made up of 15 amino acids. CDR1 and CDR2 (germline): LGHNT, FRNRAP. CDR3 in amino acids: CASAQDSRIYNEQFF. The CDR3 DNA reads as TGTGCTAGTGCCCAGGACAGCAGAATCTACAATGAGCAGTTCTTC.

This clonotype showed up many times. This chain joins TRBV5-1 and TRBJ2-7; D unresolved. Deletions cut 3 bases from V and 3 bases from J, with 10 bases between. Germline CDR1 reads SGHRS; CDR2 reads YFSETQ. This CDR3 has 13 residues. The CDR3 bases are TGCGCCAGCAGCTCATCCCCCAACTACGAGCAGTACGTC. It translates to CASSSSPNYEQYV.

The chain carries TRBV30 and TRBJ2-1; possibly TRBD2 for D (6 bases). The V gene lost 0 bases and the J gene lost 4 bases, with 13 bases spanning the gap. The germline V gene has CDR1 GTSNPN and CDR2 SVGIG (reference sequence). The length of the CDR3 is 15 residues. CDR3 in DNA: TGTGCCTGGAGTGTACAGTCGCGGGGTTACAATGAGCAGTTCTTC. Amino acids: CAWSVQSRGYNEQFF.

The table lists this clonotype with many counts. The chain uses TRBV20-1 and TRBJ2-1, with 7 bases lining up with TRBD2. CDR1 DFQATT and CDR2 SNEGSKA come from the germline V gene (reference sequence). J lost 2 bases, V lost 1 base, and 11 bases had no gene match. The CDR3 contains 17 residues. The CDR3 region is CSARGGIAGGTYNEQFF. CDR3 DNA: TGCAGTGCTAGAGGCGGAATAGCGGGTGGAACCTACAATGAGCAGTTCTTC.

The chain employs TRBV19 and TRBJ2-1; the match to TRBD1 covers 10 bases. Trimming removed 6 bases from V and 5 bases from J; junction bases left unmatched: 10. The CDR3 sequence is 16 residues long. CDR1 and CDR2 from the germline V gene are LNHDA and SQIVND (reference sequence). The CDR3 nucleotides are TGTGCCAGTAGCCTGACCTCCGGGACAGGGGACAATGAGCAGTTCTTC. Its protein is CASSLTSGTGDNEQFF. Combining the CDR3 with reference TRBV19 and TRBJ2-1 gives the whole variable domain DGGITQSPKYLFRKEGQNVTLSCEQNLNHDAMYWYRQDPGQGLRLIYYSQIVNDFQKGDIAEGYSVSREKKESFPLTVTSAQKNPTAFYLCASSLTSGTGDNEQFFGPGTRLTVL.

This clonotype was detected many times. The chain recombines TRBV7-9 with TRBJ2-7; no clear D gene. This CDR3 spans 13 amino acids. Germline CDR1 and CDR2: SEHNR and FQNEAQ (reference sequence). The germline V and J ends were trimmed by 8 bases and 0 bases, with 11 bases remaining between them. The DNA for the CDR3 is TGTGCCAGCTCCGCGGACCGCTCCTACGAGCAGTACTTC. Its translation is CASSADRSYEQYF.

Many counts were recorded for this clonotype. This sequence joins TRBV18 and TRBJ2-7, with 8 bases fitting TRBD1. CDR1 is KGHSH, CDR2 LQKENI, per germline. The CDR3 runs 15 residues. V gave up 3 bases and J gave up 4 bases; unmatched junction bases: 8. The CDR3 region is CASSPQGANAYEQYF. CDR3 DNA: TGTGCCAGCTCACCCCAGGGGGCTAACGCTTACGAGCAGTACTTC.

This clonotype was counted many times. This CDR3 is CAISHSGRMSDTQYF. The DNA for the CDR3 is TGTGCCATCAGTCATAGCGGGAGGATGTCAGATACGCAGTATTTT. The chain recombines TRBV10-3 with TRBJ2-3; 10 bases match TRBD2. CDR3 length: 15 amino acids. Germline V CDR1 and CDR2: ENHRY, SYGVKD. V shed 5 bases and J 4 bases; nucleotides not matched to a gene: 6.

This clonotype has a handful of counts. The rearrangement uses TRBV5-5 and TRBJ2-2, with D possibly TRBD1 on 5 matching bases. V was shortened by 4 bases and J by 0 bases, with 13 bases between the two germline ends. This CDR3 is 16 amino acids long. Germline V lookup: CDR1 SGHKS, CDR2 YYEKEE (reference sequence). This CDR3 reads CASSLIRQTNTGELFF. In DNA, the CDR3 is TGTGCCAGCAGCCTTATCCGACAGACGAACACCGGGGAGCTGTTTTTT.

This clonotype was observed many times. The chain has TRBV10-1 and TRBJ2-7; the D is unclear. CDR3 length equals 15 residues. Germline assignment: CDR1 WNHNN and CDR2 SYGVQD (reference sequence). V was clipped by 0 bases and J by 10 bases, with 19 bases between them. CDR3 in amino acids: CASSESDPAMFNQYV. DNA of the CDR3: TGCGCCAGCAGTGAGTCAGATCCAGCTATGTTTAACCAGTACGTC.

This clonotype was seen repeatedly, ten times or more. V gene TRBV5-1 combines with J gene TRBJ2-1; no reliable D call. Germline CDR1 is SGHRS and CDR2 is YFSETQ. Trimming stripped 2 bases from V and 0 bases from J, with 15 bases between. This CDR3 comprises 17 residues. The CDR3 is CASSLFFKASSYNEQFF. Here the CDR3 DNA reads TGCGCCAGCAGCTTATTCTTCAAGGCTAGCTCCTACAATGAGCAGTTCTTC.

This clonotype was observed many times. The chain employs TRBV12-3 or TRBV12-4 and TRBJ2-1; D is possibly TRBD1 or TRBD2 (5 bases each). The CDR3 is 14 amino acids. V was cut by 7 bases and J by 4 bases, with 14 bases left in between. The CDR3 region is CASKHRDPYNEQFF. CDR3 bases: TGTGCCAGCAAACACCGGGACCCATACAATGAGCAGTTCTTC.

This clonotype was seen many times. The genes are TRBV12-3 or TRBV12-4 and TRBJ2-5; 10 nucleotides match TRBD2. This CDR3 is built from 14 residues. V shed 0 bases and J 7 bases; nucleotides not matched to a gene: 2. CDR3 sequence: CASSLAKREGTQYF. The CDR3 DNA reads as TGTGCCAGCAGTTTAGCAAAGCGGGAGGGGACCCAGTACTTC.

The rearrangement joins TRBV2 to TRBJ2-2; 8 bases agree with TRBD1. The CDR3 extends over 15 amino acids. Germline V gives CDR1 SNHLY, CDR2 FYNNEI. The V and J ends lost 6 bases and 7 bases, in that order; junction bases with no gene match: 10. The CDR3 DNA is TGTGCCAGCAGCTTAGACGGGACAGGCGGCGGGGAGCTGTTTTTT. Encoded protein: CASSLDGTGGGELFF.

This clonotype was observed many times. The chain links TRBV4-1 to TRBJ2-4, with a weak D call TRBD1 (6 bases). Between the trimmed V and J ends, which lost 0 bases and 5 bases, there was a span of 8 bases. CDR1 and CDR2 (germline): MGHRA, YSYEKL. The CDR3 has 14 residues. The CDR3 bases are TGCGCCAGCAGCCAAGATGCAGGGGAAAACATTCAGTACTTC. Its translation is CASSQDAGENIQYF.

This clonotype was observed many times. V gene TRBV20-1 combines with J gene TRBJ2-3; D is perhaps TRBD1 (6 bases). The CDR3 has 15 residues. V shed 6 bases and J shed 2 bases, with 18 bases lying between them. Germline V CDR1 and CDR2: DFQATT, SNEGSKA (reference sequence). CDR3 protein: CSAPDRKVNTDTQYF. In DNA form, the CDR3 reads TGCAGTGCACCCGACAGGAAGGTAAACACAGATACGCAGTATTTT.

In this sample, this clonotype turned up many times. The chain uses TRBV29-1 and TRBJ1-1; D is undetermined. Germline values: CDR1 SQVTM, CDR2 ANQGSEA. The length of the CDR3 is 12 residues. The V end was cut by 6 bases, the J end by 5 bases, with 13 bases between. The CDR3 here is CSVRSGGTEAFF. CDR3 DNA sequence: TGCAGCGTAAGATCCGGCGGGACTGAAGCTTTCTTT.